Included here is one T cell receptor (beta chain) sequence, with context. The antigen remains undetermined. The data were obtained in a study of monozygotic twins with inflammatory bowel disease. Study-wide results and limits: Twins with IBD were found to have lower TCRbeta diversity (inverse Simpson) than healthy co-twins.

The CDR3 loop spans 16 amino acids. From germline, CDR1 is MNHEY and CDR2 SVGAGI. The template switching step added UMIs that contained a 6-nucleotide sample barcode. One entry per CDR3 protein, without DNA, is what TCRdb gives after re-calling the 5' RACE reads. This sample carries more than 300,000 distinct CDR3 sequences, with roughly 2.6% going to the ten biggest clones. This sequence joins TRBV6-5 and TRBJ2-7; TCRdb's D gene call, TRBD1, goes unchecked for lack of DNA. The TCR originated in a human donor with ulcerative colitis or Crohn's disease, or a healthy co-twin of an affected twin (not recorded which). Sequencing used blood. The chain's CDR3 is CASSYPTGRGTYEQYF.